This T cell receptor (beta chain) was sequenced in a study of shared clonotypes between healthy human individuals. The CDR3 has 15 amino acids. The germline V gene encodes CDR1 SGHRS and CDR2 YFSETQ. The V end lost 2 bases, the J end lost 5 bases, and 17 bases lay between the germline ends. All donors were healthy HIV-negative adults lacking recent acute infections or vaccinations. This clone is a singleton in its sample. Sequenced by immunoSEQ multiplex PCR; TCRdb stores in-frame clones only, minus some. The sample has millions of clones; approximately 93% are singletons. The clonotype originates from a young man in good health. Some clones in this sample may be carry-over from other donors' samples. The material sequenced was naive CD4+ T cells from PBMCs. The sample's subset: CD45RA+ positively selected. The rearrangement links TRBV5-1 to TRBJ2-7; D gene unclear. CDR3 in amino acids: CASSFAAIGNDEQYF. CDR3 bases: TGCGCCAGCAGCTTCGCTGCGATCGGTAATGACGAGCAGTACTTC.